A selection of T cell receptor beta chains follows, all from one sample in a study of blood T cells in healthy people across ages. TCRdb itself ran the 5' RACE reads through MiXCR, one entry per CDR3 protein. Of roughly 1.5 million distinct CDR3 sequences in the sample, about 45% were seen once. Sequencing input: blood. The receptors here all came from a woman under 30 in good health. CDR3s include the opening cysteine and the closing phenylalanine or tryptophan. The D gene is left open where the match is weak. Clone size is given for some rows only: seen once, a few or many times, or a class if the clone is expanded.

j_gene	d_gene	v_gene	abundance	CDR3aa	CDR3nt
TRBJ2-7	.	TRBV10-3	many	CASRDVREQYF	TGTGCCAGCCGGGACGTTAGGGAGCAGTACTTC
TRBJ1-5	.	TRBV6-7	.	CASSYSRGNSNQPQHF	TGTGCCAGCAGTTACTCGAGGGGGAATAGCAATCAGCCCCAGCATTTT
TRBJ2-7	.	TRBV11-1	.	CASRYGRLALYEQYF	TGTGCCAGCAGATACGGCCGACTGGCCCTCTACGAGCAGTACTTC
TRBJ1-4	TRBD1	TRBV6-2/TRBV6-3	.	CASSYRPGQSNEKLFF	TGTGCCAGCAGTTACCGTCCGGGACAGAGTAATGAAAAACTGTTTTTT
TRBJ2-7	.	TRBV4-2	many	CASSQDWGSSYEQYF	TGTGCCAGCAGCCAAGATTGGGGGAGCTCCTACGAGCAGTACTTC
TRBJ1-1	.	TRBV20-1	.	CSARVGTTEAFF	TGCAGTGCTAGGGTAGGGACCACTGAAGCTTTCTTT
TRBJ1-1	TRBD1	TRBV5-4	few	CASSGGQGTLNTEAFF	TGTGCCAGCAGCGGGGGACAGGGGACTTTGAACACTGAAGCTTTCTTT
TRBJ2-2	.	TRBV6-2/TRBV6-3	.	CASSYPGTLNTGELFF	TGTGCCAGCAGTTACCCCGGGACCCTCAACACCGGGGAGCTGTTTTTT
TRBJ2-2	TRBD2	TRBV7-6	.	CASSPELAGGYTGELFF	TGTGCCAGCAGCCCGGAACTAGCGGGGGGATACACCGGGGAGCTGTTTTTT
TRBJ2-5	.	TRBV6-5	.	CASRRKLVFAETQYF	TGTGCCAGCAGGAGAAAACTAGTTTTTGCAGAGACCCAGTACTTC
TRBJ2-1	TRBD2	TRBV12-3/TRBV12-4	few	CASETGTREQFF	TGTGCCAGCGAAACCGGGACTAGAGAGCAGTTCTTC
TRBJ2-2	TRBD2	TRBV7-9	.	CASSSTVTGLATNTGELFF	TGTGCCAGCAGCTCCACCGTTACCGGACTAGCTACGAACACCGGGGAGCTGTTTTTT
TRBJ1-2	.	TRBV5-1	few	CASSQGPGRVTYGYTF	TGCGCCAGCAGTCAGGGGCCAGGGCGAGTGACCTATGGCTACACCTTC
TRBJ2-1	TRBD2	TRBV4-1	.	CASSDSGLAGYNEQFF	TGCGCCAGCAGCGATTCGGGACTAGCGGGATACAATGAGCAGTTCTTC
TRBJ1-6	TRBD1	TRBV7-9	.	CASSPPTGANSPLHF	TGTGCCAGCAGCCCGCCGACAGGGGCTAATTCACCCCTCCACTTT
TRBJ1-6	.	TRBV6-6	.	CASTREGALHF	TGTGCCAGCACCAGGGAAGGGGCCCTCCACTTT
TRBJ2-7	.	TRBV27	.	CASSLVGGDYSAYEQYF	TGTGCCAGCAGTTTAGTAGGGGGGGATTATTCCGCCTACGAGCAGTACTTC
TRBJ2-5	TRBD2	TRBV4-1	.	CASSQGSWREIHQETQYF	TGCGCCAGCAGCCAAGGGTCTTGGCGGGAGATCCACCAAGAGACCCAGTACTTC
TRBJ2-1	.	TRBV9	.	CASSVVPRPYNEQFF	TGTGCCAGCAGCGTAGTTCCTCGCCCCTACAATGAGCAGTTCTTC
TRBJ2-1	TRBD1	TRBV4-2	few	CASSQDQGQGYNEQFF	TGTGCCAGCAGCCAAGATCAGGGACAGGGCTACAATGAGCAGTTCTTC
TRBJ1-5	.	TRBV20-1	.	CSARTSSVGNQPQHF	TGCAGTGCTAGAACCAGTTCAGTAGGCAATCAGCCCCAGCATTTT
TRBJ2-7	.	TRBV20-1	few	CSARGPDGYEQYF	TGCAGTGCTAGAGGACCGGATGGGTACGAGCAGTACTTC
TRBJ2-1	TRBD1	TRBV7-2	.	CASSHHRGFNEQFF	TGTGCCAGCAGCCACCACAGGGGGTTTAATGAGCAGTTCTTC
TRBJ1-1	.	TRBV3-1	.	CASTETLNTEAFF	TGTGCCAGCACTGAGACCCTGAACACTGAAGCTTTCTTT
TRBJ2-3	TRBD2	TRBV28	many	CASSSSGARLSQYF	TGTGCCAGCAGCTCGAGCGGGGCCCGGCTATCGCAGTATTTT
TRBJ2-1	TRBD2	TRBV20-1	.	CSARGSSGVSYNEQFF	TGCAGTGCTAGAGGTTCCAGCGGGGTTTCCTACAATGAGCAGTTCTTC
TRBJ1-5	TRBD1	TRBV15	few	CATSAGTADQPQHF	TGTGCCACCAGCGCCGGGACAGCGGATCAGCCCCAGCATTTT
TRBJ2-3	TRBD2	TRBV10-3	.	CAISGTRERSTDTQYF	TGTGCCATCAGTGGGACGCGGGAGCGTAGTACAGATACGCAGTATTTT
TRBJ2-6	.	TRBV29-1	.	CSVAPDGLTGANVLTF	TGCAGCGTCGCCCCGGACGGGCTCACTGGGGCCAACGTCCTGACTTTC
TRBJ1-4	.	TRBV14	few	CASSPDHFEKLFF	TGTGCCAGCAGCCCCGACCATTTTGAAAAACTGTTTTTT
TRBJ1-2	TRBD1	TRBV29-1	once	CSVDRQGGYTF	TGCAGCGTGGACCGACAGGGTGGCTACACCTTC
TRBJ1-2	.	TRBV4-3	.	CASSQDVGEGGWGYTF	TGCGCCAGCAGCCAAGATGTGGGGGAGGGAGGTTGGGGCTACACCTTC
TRBJ2-4	.	TRBV2	.	CASSEGVGNIQYF	TGTGCCAGCAGTGAGGGCGTCGGGAACATTCAGTACTTC
TRBJ2-1	.	TRBV6-5	.	CASSYSIAGFNEQFF	TGTGCCAGCAGTTACTCGATTGCGGGGTTCAATGAGCAGTTCTTC
TRBJ2-1	.	TRBV7-6	.	CASSLVRGSGTEQFF	TGTGCCAGCAGCTTAGTACGGGGGTCTGGTACTGAGCAGTTCTTC
TRBJ2-3	.	TRBV5-5	.	CASSLAVRISTDTQYF	TGTGCCAGCAGCTTGGCCGTACGTATTAGCACAGATACGCAGTATTTT
TRBJ2-5	.	TRBV6-2/TRBV6-3	.	CASSHSGEAWNEQYF	TGTGCCAGCAGCCATTCGGGGGAGGCCTGGAATGAGCAGTACTTC
TRBJ2-1	.	TRBV20-1	.	CSAGGRHTYNEQFF	TGCAGTGCTGGAGGCCGGCATACCTACAATGAGCAGTTCTTC
TRBJ2-2	.	TRBV6-2/TRBV6-3	.	CASSPAARELFF	TGTGCCAGCAGTCCAGCGGCCCGGGAGCTGTTTTTT
TRBJ2-3	TRBD2	TRBV4-2	few	CASSETSGSGTDTQYF	TGTGCCAGCAGCGAAACTAGCGGGAGTGGGACAGATACGCAGTATTTT
TRBJ2-1	TRBD2	TRBV12-5	.	CASGSLSGTSGDEQFF	TGTGCTAGTGGTTCACTCTCCGGGACTAGCGGCGATGAGCAGTTCTTC
TRBJ2-7	.	TRBV20-1	.	CSAAPLRGLNKYNEQYF	TGCAGTGCTGCTCCCCTTCGGGGGCTAAATAAGTACAATGAGCAGTACTTC